One sample yielded the 26 T cell receptor beta chains listed below, sequenced in a study of T cell responses to AZD1222 COVID-19 vaccine. Profiling relied on immunoSEQ multiplex PCR, and the TCRdb table lists in-frame clones only, not all of them. The table records about 120,000 clones, around 89% of them present only once. The specimen comprised peripheral blood, sampled on day 0 of AZD1222 vaccination. The receptors were gathered from an adult in good health.

The J gene is TRBJ1-2, the V gene TRBV7-8; D gene unclear. The germline CDR1 and CDR2 sequences are SGHVS and FQNEAQ. Trimming took 5 bases from V and 0 from J, leaving 10 bases between them. This CDR3 has 14 amino acids. CDR3 region: CASSRTDTNYGYTF. The DNA for the CDR3 is TGTGCCAGCAGCCGTACGGATACTAACTATGGCTACACCTTC.

This clone was seen a single time. V is TRBV6-6 and J is TRBJ1-4; D remains ambiguous. The CDR3 is 15 amino acids. V shed 6 bases and J shed 4 bases, with 15 bases lying between them. Germline V gives CDR1 MNHNY, CDR2 SVGAGI (reference sequence). The CDR3 DNA is TGTGCCAGCAGAAAGTCCCAAGGGAGTAATGAAAAACTGTTTTTT. Encoded protein: CASRKSQGSNEKLFF.

This clone was recorded once. This chain uses TRBV7-9 with TRBJ1-2; perhaps TRBD1 as D (5 bases). With 1 base removed from V and 6 bases from J, the gap between germline ends came to 12 bases. The length of the CDR3 is 14 residues. CDR1 and CDR2 from the germline V gene are SEHNR and FQNEAQ (reference sequence). Written as DNA, the CDR3 is TGTGCCAGCAGCTTAGAAGGTTGGGGGGATGGCTACACCTTC. Protein product: CASSLEGWGDGYTF.

J is TRBJ1-1 and V is TRBV12-3 or TRBV12-4; D perhaps matches TRBD1 (6 bases). The CDR3 is 13 amino acids. V dropped 6 bases and J dropped 4 bases, with 12 bases sitting between them. The CDR3 protein is CASRLQGGTEAFF. CDR3 DNA: TGTGCCAGCAGATTACAGGGAGGCACTGAAGCTTTCTTT.

The chain combines TRBV6-6 with TRBJ2-7; 8 bases are a match to TRBD1. The CDR3 sequence is 12 residues long. V lost 6 bases and J lost 3; bases outside the gene matches: 1. Germline V gene lookup returns CDR1 MNHNY and CDR2 SVGAGI (reference sequence). CDR3 in DNA: TGTGCCAGCAGGGGGACAGGCTACGAGCAGTACTTC. It codes for CASRGTGYEQYF.

The V gene is TRBV18, the J gene TRBJ1-1, with D possibly TRBD1 on 5 matching bases. Trimming left V 2 bases short and J 7 bases short, with 11 bases between. The V gene's germline CDR1 is KGHSH and CDR2 LQKENI. CDR3 size: 13 residues. The CDR3 reads CASSPSRQGEAFF. The CDR3 nucleotides are TGTGCCAGCTCACCAAGTAGGCAGGGTGAAGCTTTCTTT. The whole variable domain, filled in from reference TRBV18 and TRBJ1-1, reads NAGVMQNPRHLVRRRGQEARLRCSPMKGHSHVYWYRQLPEEGLKFMVYLQKENIIDESGMPKERFSAEFPKEGPSILRIQQVVRGDSAAYFCASSPSRQGEAFFGQGTRLTVV.

The chain combines TRBV6-2 or TRBV6-3 with TRBJ2-2, with 12 bases fitting TRBD2. Germline values: CDR1 MNHEY, CDR2 SVGEGT. The CDR3 consists of 15 residues. With 2 bases clipped from V and 6 bases from J, the junction kept 1 base outside the gene matches. In nucleotides, the CDR3 is TGTGCCAGCAGTTACCTAGCGGGGGGGCCCGGGGAGCTGTTTTTT. Its protein is CASSYLAGGPGELFF.

CDR3 DNA: TGTGCCAGCAGCCAAGAGGACAGGGGGCTCAGCGGTCAGCCCCAGCATTTT. It is translated as CASSQEDRGLSGQPQHF. The V and J genes are TRBV4-2 and TRBJ1-5; 11 bases map to TRBD1. Germline V gene sequence: CDR1 LGHNA, CDR2 YNFKEQ. After removal of 0 bases from V and 6 bases from J, the junction contained 7 bases not matched to a gene. The CDR3 contains 17 residues.

DNA for the CDR3: TGTGCCAGCAGTTTTAGATCAGGGGCCTATGGCTACACCTTC. It specifies CASSFRSGAYGYTF. The rearrangement uses TRBV28 and TRBJ1-2; D is possibly TRBD1 (6 bases). Germline lookup yields CDR1 MDHEN and CDR2 SYDVKM. There are 14 residues in the CDR3. V lost 3 bases to trimming and J lost 4 bases, with 12 bases between them.

The gene calls are TRBV7-3 and TRBJ1-4, with 7 bases identical to TRBD1. This CDR3 is built from 17 residues. Germline V gives CDR1 SGHTA, CDR2 FQGTGA. Trimming removed 4 bases from V and 3 bases from J; junction bases left unmatched: 11. In DNA, the CDR3 is TGTGCCAGCAGCTCCCCTGTGGTCGACAGGGCTAATGAAAAACTGTTTTTT. Residues: CASSSPVVDRANEKLFF.

This clone was recorded only once. The chain combines TRBV6-5 with TRBJ2-7; the match to TRBD1 covers 9 bases. The V and J ends lost 6 bases and 7 bases, in that order; junction bases with no gene match: 13. Per the germline V gene, CDR1 is MNHEY and CDR2 is SVGAGI. The CDR3 has 15 residues. The CDR3 loop reads CASSRKGTGWREQYF. CDR3 nucleotide sequence: TGTGCCAGCAGCCGAAAGGGGACAGGGTGGAGAGAGCAGTACTTC.

The gene calls are TRBV6-1 and TRBJ1-3; TRBD1 is a possible D gene (5 bases). This CDR3 is built from 16 residues. Germline V lookup: CDR1 MNHNS, CDR2 SASEGT. Trimming stripped 0 bases from V and 3 bases from J, with 12 bases between. The DNA for the CDR3 is TGTGCCAGCAGTGAAGCCGTTCAGGGTATTGGAAACACCATATATTTT. The encoded protein is CASSEAVQGIGNTIYF.

V gene TRBV7-2 combines with J gene TRBJ2-7, with 9 bases that match TRBD2. The CDR3 has 15 amino acids. The trim removed 5 bases at V and 0 bases at J, leaving 5 bases unmatched. Germline CDR1 SGHTA, CDR2 FQGNSA. The CDR3 DNA is TGTGCCAGCAGCCTTATGCGGGGGGGCTCCTACGAGCAGTACTTC. This sequence encodes CASSLMRGGSYEQYF. Full variable domain (remainder filled in from reference TRBV7-2 and TRBJ2-7): GAGVSQSPSNKVTEKGKDVELRCDPISGHTALYWYRQSLGQGLEFLIYFQGNSAPDKSGLPSDRFSAERTGGSVSTLTIQRTQQEDSAVYLCASSLMRGGSYEQYFGPGTRLTVT.

V gene TRBV28 combines with J gene TRBJ1-2; D call uncertain. The CDR3 spans 14 residues. The ends were cut back, 5 bases at V and 6 bases at J, with 16 bases in the middle. The germline gives CDR1 MDHEN, CDR2 SYDVKM. The CDR3 protein is CASSHSSQIHGYTF. The CDR3, as DNA: TGTGCCAGCAGTCATTCATCCCAGATCCATGGCTACACCTTC.

V and J are TRBV7-8 and TRBJ2-3, with D perhaps assigned TRBD1 or TRBD2 (6 bases each). Trimming removed 5 bases at V and 9 bases at J, with 12 bases between. Germline values: CDR1 SGHVS, CDR2 FQNEAQ. CDR3 size: 12 residues. Here the CDR3 reads CASSRFGGTQYF. The DNA for the CDR3 is TGTGCCAGCAGCCGATTCGGGGGCACGCAGTATTTT.

This chain uses TRBV4-2 with TRBJ2-3; 13 nucleotides align to TRBD2. The CDR3 has 16 amino acids. In germline, CDR1 is LGHNA, CDR2 YNFKEQ. After removal of 4 bases from V and 2 bases from J, the junction contained 3 bases not matched to a gene. In DNA, the CDR3 is TGTGCCAGCAGCCGCACTAGCGGGGGGGACACAGATACGCAGTATTTT. This codes for CASSRTSGGDTDTQYF.

V and J are TRBV14 and TRBJ2-1; D call uncertain. There are 16 residues in the CDR3. CDR1 is SGHDN, CDR2 FVKESK, per germline. Trimming stripped 3 bases from V and 0 bases from J, with 12 bases between. The CDR3 region is CASSQVPRSSYNEQFF. In nucleotides, the CDR3 is TGTGCCAGCAGCCAGGTCCCCCGAAGCTCCTACAATGAGCAGTTCTTC.

This chain links TRBV9 with TRBJ1-1; no clear D. Looked up from germline, CDR1 is SGDLS and CDR2 is YYNGEE. Trimming removed 0 bases from V and 1 base from J, with 10 bases in between. The CDR3 loop spans 15 amino acids. As DNA, the CDR3 is TGTGCCAGCAGCGTAGTTCTCCCCGGGAACACTGAAGCTTTCTTT. Its translation: CASSVVLPGNTEAFF.

V and J are TRBV6-2 or TRBV6-3 and TRBJ2-7, with 8 bases aligning to TRBD2. J gave up 5 bases and V 6 bases, and 12 bases lay outside the gene matches. Germline CDR1 is MNHEY and CDR2 is SVGEGT. The CDR3 has 15 residues. The CDR3 DNA reads as TGTGCCAGCAGCCGTCAAGCGGGGGATCGCCACGAGCAGTACTTC. This translates into CASSRQAGDRHEQYF.

The chain employs TRBV7-9 and TRBJ2-5; the match to TRBD1 covers 10 bases. The V gene end was trimmed by 7 bases and the J gene end by 7 bases; junction bases not matched to a gene: 12. Germline V gene data show CDR1 as SEHNR and CDR2 as FQNEAQ (reference sequence). CDR3 size: 15 residues. The CDR3 nucleotides read TGTGCCAGCATCCAGCCGGGACAGGGGTCTGGGACCCAGTACTTC. Its protein product is CASIQPGQGSGTQYF.

This clone was seen a few times. This rearrangement joins TRBV27 to TRBJ2-1; TRBD2 matches 11 bases. CDR1 and CDR2 from the germline V gene are MNHEY and SMNVEV (reference sequence). The CDR3 spans 15 residues. V shed 0 bases, J shed 6 bases, and the junction held 1 base outside the gene matches. CDR3 sequence reads: CASSLSSGGANEQFF. CDR3 coding DNA: TGTGCCAGCAGTTTATCTAGCGGGGGGGCCAATGAGCAGTTCTTC.

This chain joins TRBV27 and TRBJ2-7; TRBD1 or TRBD2 may be the D gene (5 bases each). There are 14 residues in the CDR3. The germline CDR1 and CDR2 sequences are MNHEY and SMNVEV (reference sequence). Trimming took 4 bases from V and 1 from J, leaving 11 bases between them. CDR3 nucleotide sequence: TGTGCCAGCAGTTCGCGAGGGGCGTCCTACGAGCAGTACTTC. Protein: CASSSRGASYEQYF.

This clone was found once. V and J are TRBV27 and TRBJ2-4; 7 bases map to TRBD1. Trimming took 4 bases from V and 8 from J; bases not matched to a gene: 11. The CDR3 has 15 residues. Germline-derived CDR1 and CDR2 are MNHEY and SMNVEV (reference sequence). Here the CDR3 reads CASSSQQGRKDIQYF. The DNA of the CDR3 is TGTGCCAGCAGTTCCCAACAGGGGCGTAAGGACATTCAGTACTTC.

J is TRBJ1-5 and V is TRBV18, with 9 bases matching TRBD1. From germline, CDR1 is KGHSH and CDR2 LQKENI. The CDR3 is 14 amino acids. The junction had 4 bases not matched to a gene; V was cut back by 3 bases and J by 7 bases. CDR3 amino acids: CASSPGQGWQPQHF. In DNA form, the CDR3 reads TGTGCCAGCTCACCTGGACAGGGGTGGCAGCCCCAGCATTTT.

V is TRBV3-1 (or the pseudogene TRBV3-2) and J is TRBJ2-4; D remains ambiguous. V was pared by 0 bases and J by 0 bases, with 6 bases between. The CDR3 has 15 amino acids. Germline values: CDR1 LGHDT, CDR2 YNNKEL (reference sequence). CDR3 bases: TGTGCCAGCAGCCAAGATCACCTAGCCAAAAACATTCAGTACTTC. Encoded protein: CASSQDHLAKNIQYF.

The chain has TRBV3-1 (or the pseudogene TRBV3-2) and TRBJ2-7; D possibly corresponds to TRBD1 (6 bases). The CDR3 loop spans 13 amino acids. Germline CDR1 reads LGHDT; CDR2 reads YNNKEL (reference sequence). Trimming left V 4 bases short and J 3 bases short, with 10 bases between. The CDR3 DNA is TGTGCCAGCAGCCTCCTACAGGGCTACGAGCAGTACTTC. It codes for CASSLLQGYEQYF.